This record concerns one T cell receptor (beta chain) sequence. Its antigen remains unidentified. This table comes from immunoSEQ multiplex PCR, and its TCRdb copy is limited to in-frame clones, with some not included. Of about 2.3 million clones in the sample, about 90% were seen once. The source of the sample is a study of shared clonotypes between healthy human individuals. CDR1 is KGHSH and CDR2 is LQKENI in the germline V gene. The CDR3 is made up of 15 amino acids. J gave up 6 bases and V 9 bases, and 9 bases lay outside the gene matches. Study-wide results and caveats: Naive subsets tended to show greater estimated richness than memory subsets. Generation probabilities were higher for clonotypes shared across all four sorted-subset donors than for unshared ones.

The donors were adults (healthy and HIV-negative) with no recent acute infections or vaccinations. The sample consisted of naive CD4+ T cells from PBMCs. Subset here: CD45RA+ positively selected. The chain uses TRBV18 and TRBJ2-2; 11 bases are shared with TRBD1. The TCR comes from a man aged 18 to 29 in good health. Some clones in this sample may be carry-over from other donors' samples. CDR3 sequence reads: CASYFGQGASGELFF. CDR3 DNA sequence: TGTGCCAGTTACTTCGGACAGGGGGCGTCCGGGGAGCTGTTTTTT.